One sample yielded the 20 T cell receptor beta chains listed below, sequenced in a study of blood T cell repertoires in COVID-19. The method was immunoSEQ multiplex PCR; TCRdb's version includes in-frame clones alone and lacks a portion of them. Of more than 300,000 clones in the sample, 89% were seen once. The sequencing sample was made of peripheral blood. These receptors were taken from a man aged 18 to 35 who had recovered from COVID-19.

V is TRBV7-9 and J is TRBJ2-2; D is ambiguous. The CDR3 consists of 13 residues. CDR1 and CDR2 (germline): SEHNR, FQNEAQ (reference sequence). V was trimmed by 0 bases and J by 7 bases, leaving 6 bases between them. CDR3 DNA: TGTGCCAGCAGCTTAGCATACGGCGGGGAGCTGTTTTTT. It translates to CASSLAYGGELFF.

The rearrangement links TRBV5-4 to TRBJ2-2, with 9 positions matching TRBD1. Trimming cost V 4 bases and J 6 bases; bases outside gene matches: 7. This CDR3 spans 15 amino acids. Germline assignment: CDR1 SGHNT and CDR2 YYREEE (reference sequence). The CDR3 loop is CASSQGQGRSGELFF. The CDR3 region has the DNA TGTGCCAGCAGCCAGGGACAGGGCCGCTCCGGGGAGCTGTTTTTT.

V gene TRBV5-8 combines with J gene TRBJ2-3, with D perhaps TRBD1 (5 bases). V shed 9 bases and J shed 4 bases, with 12 bases lying between them. Germline CDR1 and CDR2: SGHTS and YDEGEE. The CDR3 is made up of 12 amino acids. The CDR3 here is CATRLGADTQYF. The CDR3 nucleotides read TGTGCCACCCGCTTAGGGGCAGATACGCAGTATTTT.

This chain connects TRBV9 to TRBJ2-7, with 7 bases matching TRBD1. V trimming: 2 bases; J trimming: 2 bases; junction bases outside the gene matches: 7. This CDR3 has 15 residues. CDR1 SGDLS and CDR2 YYNGEE come from the germline V gene. CDR3 nucleotides: TGTGCCAGCAGCGTCTCCGGGACAGCAGCCTACGAGCAGTACTTC. It specifies CASSVSGTAAYEQYF. Together with reference TRBV9 and TRBJ2-7, the CDR3 gives the full variable domain: DSGVTQTPKHLITATGQRVTLRCSPRSGDLSVYWYQQSLDQGLQFLIQYYNGEERAKGNILERFSAQQFPDLHSELNLSSLELGDSALYFCASSVSGTAAYEQYFGPGTRLTVT.

The rearrangement joins TRBV6-5 to TRBJ1-4; 9 bases match TRBD1. The germline V gene has CDR1 MNHEY and CDR2 SVGAGI. CDR3 length: 15 residues. J gave up 7 bases and V 6 bases, and 9 bases lay outside the gene matches. The CDR3 DNA sequence: TGTGCCAGCAGAGACCCGGGACAGGGTGTTGAAAAACTGTTTTTT. Protein product: CASRDPGQGVEKLFF.

J is TRBJ2-3 and V is TRBV29-1; D might be TRBD1 (6 bases). Between the trimmed V and J ends, which lost 4 bases and 2 bases, there was a span of 13 bases. The CDR3 spans 14 residues. The V gene's germline CDR1 is SQVTM and CDR2 ANQGSEA. The CDR3 loop reads CSVVTGSFTDTQYF. CDR3 DNA: TGCAGCGTTGTAACAGGGAGTTTCACAGATACGCAGTATTTT.

The chain has TRBV10-3 and TRBJ2-1; D remains ambiguous. V gave up 3 bases and J gave up 0 bases, with 9 bases separating them. The CDR3 has 15 amino acids. Germline V gives CDR1 ENHRY, CDR2 SYGVKD. The CDR3 DNA follows: TGTGCCATCAGTGAAAGAGCGAGCTCCTACAATGAGCAGTTCTTC. Protein product: CAISERASSYNEQFF.

Remarks on this clone: Other DNA variants within this sample encode the same CDR3. The chain employs TRBV9 and TRBJ2-1; TRBD2 matches at 11 bases. The CDR3 is 15 residues long. V lost 4 bases, J lost 2 bases, and 2 bases stayed unmatched. Per the germline V gene, CDR1 is SGDLS and CDR2 is YYNGEE. CDR3 nucleotide sequence: TGTGCCAGCAGCACTAGCGGGGGTACCTACAATGAGCAGTTCTTC. Protein: CASSTSGGTYNEQFF.

On this clone itself: This specimen includes other DNA sequences encoding the same CDR3. CDR3 nucleotide sequence: TGTGCCAGCAGCTTGGGGACAGGGGTTGTAAACACTGAAGCTTTCTTT. Translation: CASSLGTGVVNTEAFF. The genes are TRBV5-4 and TRBJ1-1; TRBD1 agrees at 9 bases. This CDR3 comprises 16 residues. The trim removed 0 bases at V and 2 bases at J, leaving 5 bases unmatched. The germline gives CDR1 SGHNT, CDR2 YYREEE (reference sequence).

The chain links TRBV7-3 to TRBJ2-3; D possibly corresponds to TRBD2 (6 bases). The CDR3 has 14 residues. The V and J ends lost 5 bases and 0 bases respectively, with 9 bases between them. Germline lookup yields CDR1 SGHTA and CDR2 FQGTGA. CDR3 residues: CASSPGLSTDTQYF. In DNA form, the CDR3 reads TGTGCCAGCAGCCCGGGACTTAGCACAGATACGCAGTATTTT.

In this sample, this clone turned up once. The J gene is TRBJ1-5, the V gene TRBV6-5; D is perhaps TRBD1 (5 bases). CDR3 length: 15 residues. V lost 6 bases to trimming and J lost 3 bases, with 15 bases between them. Germline V gene sequence: CDR1 MNHEY, CDR2 SVGAGI. The CDR3 DNA follows: TGTGCCAGCAGCCATACAGGAAGTGCCAATCAGCCCCAGCATTTT. Residues: CASSHTGSANQPQHF.

This chain joins TRBV7-9 and TRBJ2-1, with TRBD2 as a possible D gene (6 bases). The CDR3 is 16 residues long. Germline V gene data show CDR1 as SEHNR and CDR2 as FQNEAQ (reference sequence). The V end lost 1 base, the J end lost 8 bases, and 18 bases lay between the germline ends. The CDR3 DNA reads as TGTGCCAGCAGCTTAGGGGGGAGGCAGGGTTCGGATGAGCAGTTCTTC. Its translation is CASSLGGRQGSDEQFF.

The V gene is TRBV3-1 (or the pseudogene TRBV3-2), the J gene TRBJ1-2; D is undetermined. Germline loops: CDR1 LGHDT, CDR2 YNNKEL (reference sequence). The CDR3 contains 15 residues. Trimming took 1 base from V and 4 from J, leaving 13 bases between them. The CDR3 reads CASSQGGAESYGYTF. The CDR3 region has the DNA TGTGCCAGCAGCCAAGGAGGTGCAGAATCCTATGGCTACACCTTC.

This sequence joins TRBV18 and TRBJ2-7, with TRBD1 identical over 7 bases. The V segment lost 3 bases and the J segment 1 base; nucleotides outside the gene matches: 9. Per germline, CDR1 KGHSH and CDR2 LQKENI. This CDR3 has 16 residues. CDR3 bases: TGTGCCAGCTCACCGCTCGACAGGGCCCATTCCTACGAGCAGTACTTC. Translated, it gives CASSPLDRAHSYEQYF.

V gene TRBV6-5 combines with J gene TRBJ1-1; 9 bases are a match to TRBD1. The CDR3 consists of 15 residues. The germline gives CDR1 MNHEY, CDR2 SVGAGI. The V and J ends lost 2 bases and 1 base, in that order; junction bases with no gene match: 2. The CDR3 is CASSYPGQGNTEAFF. DNA of the CDR3: TGTGCCAGCAGTTACCCGGGACAGGGGAACACTGAAGCTTTCTTT.

The genes are TRBV2 and TRBJ2-7; tentatively, D is TRBD2 (6 bases). V gave up 7 bases and J gave up 3 bases, with 19 bases separating them. The CDR3 length is 15 residues. Germline V gene sequence: CDR1 SNHLY, CDR2 FYNNEI. CDR3 amino acids: CASTSGAAFLYEQYF. In DNA form, the CDR3 reads TGTGCCAGCACCTCGGGAGCAGCTTTCCTCTACGAGCAGTACTTC.

The chain couples TRBV7-9 to TRBJ1-1, with TRBD1 matching 9 bases. Trimming at V came to 0 bases and at J to 8 bases, leaving 4 bases not matched to a gene. The CDR3 has 14 amino acids. CDR1 and CDR2 (germline): SEHNR, FQNEAQ (reference sequence). The CDR3 sequence is CASSLAGTGTEAFF. The CDR3 DNA reads TGTGCCAGCAGCTTAGCGGGGACAGGGACCGAAGCTTTCTTT.

The chain combines TRBV18 with TRBJ1-1, with 7 positions matching TRBD1. The V segment lost 2 bases and the J segment 6 bases; nucleotides outside the gene matches: 6. The CDR3 loop spans 14 amino acids. Germline-derived CDR1 and CDR2 are KGHSH and LQKENI. CDR3 DNA sequence: TGTGCCAGCTCACCAAATGAGGGGGCGGCTGAAGCTTTCTTT. This gives the protein CASSPNEGAAEAFF.

The V gene is TRBV28, the J gene TRBJ1-4; 7 bases map to TRBD1. V was pared by 5 bases and J by 5 bases, with 5 bases of the junction left unmatched. The germline V gene has CDR1 MDHEN and CDR2 SYDVKM. CDR3 length: 14 residues. As DNA, the CDR3 is TGTGCCAGCAGTCGGGACAGACTAAATGAAAAACTGTTTTTT. It encodes CASSRDRLNEKLFF. Complete variable domain (other parts from reference TRBV28 and TRBJ1-4): DVKVTQSSRYLVKRTGEKVFLECVQDMDHENMFWYRQDPGLGLRLIYFSYDVKMKEKGDIPEGYSVSREKKERFSLILESASTNQTSMYLCASSRDRLNEKLFFGSGTQLSVL.

V is TRBV7-9 and J is TRBJ2-2, with 10 bases fitting TRBD1. This CDR3 is 18 amino acids long. Germline values: CDR1 SEHNR, CDR2 FQNEAQ (reference sequence). J lost 0 bases, V lost 2 bases, and 6 bases had no gene match. CDR3 nucleotide sequence: TGTGCCAGCAGCTTATCCGGGACAGGGGCCCCGAACACCGGGGAGCTGTTTTTT. Its translation is CASSLSGTGAPNTGELFF.